This T cell receptor (beta chain) was observed in a study of blood T cell repertoires in COVID-19. About the study: Samples taken during acute and convalescent COVID-19 were collected in the United States, Italy and Spain.

Source study methods: Amplification of reference gene primers provided the estimated nucleated cell counts. Assay used: immunoSEQ multiplex PCR; TCRdb lists only in-frame clones, some missing. V and J calls and clone size are copied from that table; D and trimming were computed from the DNA. The sample consists of about 170,000 clones, under 90% of them appearing once. The junction had 13 bases not matched to a gene; V was cut back by 2 bases and J by 6 bases. This CDR3 region has 18 residues. From germline, CDR1 is SGHRS and CDR2 YFSETQ. What the recovered Cohort 3 donors had was two negative PCRs, clearance, or symptom resolution.

Sequencing was done on a sample of PBMCs or T cells enriched from blood (not recorded which). This sequence originates from a man aged 50 to 60 who had recovered from COVID-19. The chain has TRBV5-1 and TRBJ1-6; 8 positions match TRBD1. In DNA, the CDR3 is TGCGCCAGCAGCTTCCAAACCGGACAGGGCCAGGGTAATTCACCCCTCCACTTT. This encodes CASSFQTGQGQGNSPLHF.